This entry lists 29 T cell receptor beta chains sequenced from one sample in a study of T cell repertoires in cytomegalovirus infection. MiXCR, run by TCRdb on the reads, gives a single entry per CDR3 protein. This sample has more than 400,000 distinct CDR3 sequences, with 26% found just once. The specimen was PBMCs. Receptors were obtained from a human donor in good health (CMV status not recorded). Some clones in this sample may be carry-over from other donors' samples.

This clonotype turned up a few times. The chain joins TRBV2 to TRBJ2-1; 16 bases are a match to TRBD2. V shed 8 bases, J shed 8 bases, and the junction held 6 bases outside the gene matches. The germline V gene encodes CDR1 SNHLY and CDR2 FYNNEI. The CDR3 covers 15 residues. As DNA, the CDR3 is TGTGCCAGCGGTGGGACTAGCGGGAGGGCTGATGAGCAGTTCTTC. It yields the protein CASGGTSGRADEQFF.

In its sample, this clonotype was seen a few times. The chain combines TRBV29-1 with TRBJ1-3; D is ambiguous. CDR1 is SQVTM and CDR2 is ANQGSEA in the germline V gene. V was trimmed by 6 bases and J by 4 bases, leaving 16 bases between them. The CDR3 runs 14 residues. The CDR3 region is CSVTDADGGNTIYF. The CDR3 coding sequence is TGCAGCGTCACTGACGCCGACGGAGGAAACACCATATATTTT.

The table lists this clonotype with a few counts. This chain uses TRBV7-8 with TRBJ1-2, with D perhaps TRBD1 (6 bases). V was shortened by 5 bases and J by 6 bases, with 19 bases between the two germline ends. The germline gives CDR1 SGHVS, CDR2 FQNEAQ. The CDR3 is 15 amino acids. The CDR3 bases are TGTGCCAGCAGCAATACCGGGACACAGTATGATGGCTACACCTTC. This codes for CASSNTGTQYDGYTF.

This clonotype was picked up a small number of times. CDR3 in amino acids: CAIKKAGAKETQYF. Here the CDR3 DNA reads TGTGCCATCAAGAAAGCGGGAGCCAAAGAGACCCAGTACTTC. The rearrangement joins TRBV10-3 to TRBJ2-5; 8 nucleotides align to TRBD2. V dropped 7 bases and J dropped 3; count of bases not matched to a gene: 7. Germline V lookup: CDR1 ENHRY, CDR2 SYGVKD. The CDR3 is 14 residues long.

The V gene is TRBV28, the J gene TRBJ1-3; no clear D. The CDR3 runs 14 residues. Germline assignment: CDR1 MDHEN and CDR2 SYDVKM. Between the trimmed V and J ends, which lost 1 base and 8 bases, there was a span of 12 bases. CDR3 region: CASSLSAVRYTIYF. The DNA of the CDR3 is TGTGCCAGCAGTTTATCGGCAGTACGGTACACCATATATTTT.

The rearrangement links TRBV12-3 or TRBV12-4 to TRBJ2-5; 11 bases fit TRBD2. After removal of 6 bases from V and 4 bases from J, the junction contained 7 bases not matched to a gene. The length of the CDR3 is 15 residues. The CDR3 bases are TGTGCCAGCAGCCCCCAACTAGCGGGAGTAGAGACCCAGTACTTC. Encoded protein: CASSPQLAGVETQYF.

This clonotype was counted at least ten times. The chain employs TRBV7-9 and TRBJ2-5, with a tentative D call TRBD2 (5 bases). The CDR3 covers 15 residues. Trimming took off 3 bases at V and 2 bases at J, with 13 bases between the two ends. Germline V lookup: CDR1 SEHNR, CDR2 FQNEAQ (reference sequence). The CDR3 loop is CASSLRAGLQETQYF. The DNA of the CDR3 is TGTGCCAGCAGCTTGAGGGCCGGACTTCAAGAGACCCAGTACTTC.

This clonotype was recorded a few times. V gene TRBV2 combines with J gene TRBJ1-2, with no clear D. This CDR3 has 13 amino acids. Trimming cost V 7 bases and J 4 bases, with 13 bases left between them. Germline CDR1 is SNHLY and CDR2 is FYNNEI. The CDR3 reads CASIMMNFYGYTF. The CDR3 coding sequence is TGTGCCAGCATAATGATGAACTTCTATGGCTACACCTTC. The full variable domain, completed using reference TRBV2 and TRBJ1-2, is EPEVTQTPSHQVTQMGQEVILRCVPISNHLYFYWYRQILGQKVEFLVSFYNNEISEKSEIFDDQFSVERPDGSNFTLKIRSTKLEDSAMYFCASIMMNFYGYTFGSGTRLTVV.

This clonotype was counted only a few times. The chain is built from TRBV6-5 and TRBJ2-3, with D perhaps TRBD1 or TRBD2 (5 bases each). Trimming cost V 7 bases and J 7 bases, with 18 bases left between them. The germline V gene encodes CDR1 MNHEY and CDR2 SVGAGI. This CDR3 spans 14 amino acids. The CDR3 DNA sequence: TGTGCCAGCACTCGCCGGGGCAGGTGGCATACGCAGTATTTT. Protein: CASTRRGRWHTQYF.

Ten or more counts support this clonotype. The gene calls are TRBV7-9 and TRBJ2-5; TRBD2 matches 10 bases. J was trimmed by 5 bases and V by 4 bases; bases with no gene match: 13. The V gene's germline CDR1 is SEHNR and CDR2 FQNEAQ (reference sequence). This CDR3 has 17 residues. The chain's CDR3 is CASSSSRELAGLETQYF. The CDR3 region has the DNA TGTGCCAGCAGCTCCTCCAGGGAACTAGCGGGACTCGAGACCCAGTACTTC. Supplemented by reference TRBV7-9 and TRBJ2-5, the full variable domain reads DTGVSQNPRHKITKRGQNVTFRCDPISEHNRLYWYRQTLGQGPEFLTYFQNEAQLEKSRLLSDRFSAERPKGSFSTLEIQRTEQGDSAMYLCASSSSRELAGLETQYFGPGTRLLVL.

This clonotype was observed a few times. This chain uses TRBV12-3 or TRBV12-4 with TRBJ2-3; no firm D call. V lost 7 bases to trimming and J lost 1 base, with 9 bases between them. There are 13 residues in the CDR3. CDR3 protein: CASTSPGTDTQYF. CDR3 DNA sequence: TGTGCCAGCACCTCCCCGGGCACAGATACGCAGTATTTT.

This clonotype turned up a few times. The chain recombines TRBV7-6 with TRBJ2-5; no reliable D call. V gave up 2 bases and J gave up 4 bases, with 8 bases separating them. CDR1 is SGHVS, CDR2 FNYEAQ, per germline. The CDR3 has 13 amino acids. The CDR3 region is CASSLSPRETQYF. As DNA, the CDR3 is TGTGCCAGCAGCTTATCTCCCAGAGAGACCCAGTACTTC. Filled out from reference TRBV7-6 and TRBJ2-5, the complete variable domain reads GAGVSQSPRYKVTKRGQDVALRCDPISGHVSLYWYRQALGQGPEFLTYFNYEAQQDKSGLPNDRFSAERPEGSISTLTIQRTEQRDSAMYRCASSLSPRETQYFGPGTRLLVL.

The chain couples TRBV2 to TRBJ1-4; 8 nucleotides align to TRBD1. The germline V gene has CDR1 SNHLY and CDR2 FYNNEI. Trimming took 4 bases from V and 7 from J; bases not matched to a gene: 2. CDR3 length: 13 amino acids. CDR3 sequence: CASSGGTGEKLFF. CDR3 coding DNA: TGTGCCAGCAGTGGAGGGACAGGTGAAAAACTGTTTTTT.

The chain uses TRBV4-3 and TRBJ1-6; weak D call: TRBD1 (6 bases). The CDR3 has 15 residues. Trimming shortened V by 0 bases and J by 10 bases, and 13 bases separated the two germline ends. The germline CDR1 and CDR2 sequences are LGHNA and YSLEER. Here the CDR3 reads CASSQDRGVGSPLHF. Here the CDR3 DNA reads TGCGCCAGCAGCCAAGACAGGGGAGTAGGCTCACCCCTCCACTTT.

The chain links TRBV18 to TRBJ2-5; D may be TRBD1 (5 bases). The CDR3 is 16 amino acids. With 0 bases removed from V and 5 bases from J, the gap between germline ends came to 16 bases. CDR1 KGHSH and CDR2 LQKENI come from the germline V gene. In DNA form, the CDR3 reads TGTGCCAGCTCACCACCGAATTTAGGAGCAGGGGAGACCCAGTACTTC. It translates to CASSPPNLGAGETQYF.

The chain recombines TRBV7-2 with TRBJ2-3; D might be TRBD2 (5 bases). The CDR3 has 15 residues. The germline V gene has CDR1 SGHTA and CDR2 FQGNSA. V was shortened by 5 bases and J by 2 bases, with 14 bases between the two germline ends. The CDR3 DNA sequence: TGTGCCAGCAGCCCAAGGACTGGGGACACAGATACGCAGTATTTT. It specifies CASSPRTGDTDTQYF.

This clonotype was seen only a few times. The chain couples TRBV7-9 to TRBJ1-1; maybe TRBD1 (6 bases). Deletions cut 5 bases from V and 4 bases from J, with 14 bases between. Germline CDR1 and CDR2: SEHNR and FQNEAQ (reference sequence). This CDR3 has 14 amino acids. The CDR3 region has the DNA TGTGCCAGCAGCCCAAGCGGGGGGCTCACTGAAGCTTTCTTT. Protein sequence: CASSPSGGLTEAFF. Filled out from reference TRBV7-9 and TRBJ1-1, the complete variable domain reads DTGVSQNPRHKITKRGQNVTFRCDPISEHNRLYWYRQTLGQGPEFLTYFQNEAQLEKSRLLSDRFSAERPKGSFSTLEIQRTEQGDSAMYLCASSPSGGLTEAFFGQGTRLTVV.

In its sample, this clonotype was seen many times. The V and J genes are TRBV7-2 and TRBJ2-1; TRBD2 matches at 12 bases. Trimming cost V 4 bases and J 6 bases; bases outside gene matches: 4. This CDR3 has 15 residues. From germline, CDR1 is SGHTA and CDR2 FQGNSA. CDR3 coding DNA: TGTGCCAGCAGCTCAGGGACTAGCGGGCTCAATGAGCAGTTCTTC. Its translation: CASSSGTSGLNEQFF.

This clonotype was seen a handful of times. V gene TRBV12-3 or TRBV12-4 combines with J gene TRBJ2-5, with 13 bases identical to TRBD2. Trimming removed 5 bases from V and 5 bases from J; junction bases left unmatched: 8. CDR3 length: 16 residues. CDR3 loop: CASSHRTSGSGETQYF. DNA of the CDR3: TGTGCCAGCAGTCATCGGACTAGCGGGAGTGGGGAGACCCAGTACTTC.

This chain connects TRBV20-1 to TRBJ2-3; D unclear. Trimming cost V 0 bases and J 6 bases, with 10 bases left between them. The CDR3 sequence is 13 residues long. Germline V gene lookup returns CDR1 DFQATT and CDR2 SNEGSKA (reference sequence). CDR3: CSARDVGIDTQYF. CDR3 bases: TGCAGTGCTAGAGATGTGGGTATTGATACGCAGTATTTT.

This chain links TRBV6-6 with TRBJ1-1; D perhaps matches TRBD1 (6 bases). Germline CDR1 and CDR2: MNHNY and SVGAGI (reference sequence). This CDR3 spans 13 amino acids. V lost 6 bases and J lost 1, with 9 bases in between. The CDR3 DNA sequence: TGTGCCAGCAGAGGACAGCAGAACACTGAAGCTTTCTTT. Translating gives CASRGQQNTEAFF.

The V gene is TRBV18, the J gene TRBJ2-1, with D possibly being TRBD1 (5 bases). V was clipped by 1 base and J by 3 bases, with 10 bases between them. The germline V gene encodes CDR1 KGHSH and CDR2 LQKENI. The CDR3 spans 15 residues. Here the CDR3 reads CASSPRDSNYNEQFF. The CDR3 region has the DNA TGTGCCAGCTCACCACGAGACAGCAACTACAATGAGCAGTTCTTC.

In this sample, this clonotype turned up once. One end of the junction does not line up with germline, which may come from a read error. The rearrangement uses TRBV7-9 and TRBJ1-2; 11 nucleotides line up with TRBD1. Per germline, CDR1 SEHNR and CDR2 FQNEAQ (reference sequence). The CDR3 is made up of 17 amino acids. The CDR3 DNA is TGTGCCTGCAGCTCCCGCGGTGGACAGGGGGCTTTTAATGGCTACACCTTC. This codes for CACSSRGGQGAFNGYTF.

This clonotype was seen a handful of times. The rearrangement uses TRBV9 and TRBJ2-7, with no clear D. Germline CDR1 SGDLS, CDR2 YYNGEE. V gave up 2 bases and J gave up 1 base, with 13 bases separating them. This CDR3 contains 15 residues. CDR3 in amino acids: CASSVDPDGSYEQYF. The CDR3 region has the DNA TGTGCCAGCAGCGTTGACCCGGACGGTTCCTACGAGCAGTACTTC.

The chain recombines TRBV15 with TRBJ2-2; the D is unclear. Per germline, CDR1 LNHNV and CDR2 YYDKDF (reference sequence). V shed 1 base and J shed 6 bases, with 12 bases lying between them. This CDR3 spans 15 amino acids. For the CDR3, the DNA is TGTGCCACCAGCAGAGTGGGTAGCCTGGCCGGGGAGCTGTTTTTT. Its translation: CATSRVGSLAGELFF. Supplemented by reference TRBV15 and TRBJ2-2, the full variable domain reads DAMVIQNPRYQVTQFGKPVTLSCSQTLNHNVMYWYQQKSSQAPKLLFHYYDKDFNNEADTPDNFQSRRPNTSFCFLDIRSPGLGDTAMYLCATSRVGSLAGELFFGEGSRLTVL.

The V gene is TRBV6-1, the J gene TRBJ2-1; the match to TRBD2 covers 8 bases. Germline trimming cut 0 bases from V and 4 bases from J; bases unmatched to any gene: 5. The CDR3 loop spans 16 amino acids. Germline V gene data show CDR1 as MNHNS and CDR2 as SASEGT. Here the CDR3 DNA reads TGTGCCAGCAGTGAAGCTCTAGCGGGCCTTTACAATGAGCAGTTCTTC. Protein sequence: CASSEALAGLYNEQFF.

This clonotype was found many times. The V call is TRBV7-2, the J call TRBJ1-5, with D perhaps matching TRBD1 (5 bases). Trimming took off 4 bases at V and 0 bases at J, with 10 bases between the two ends. The CDR3 length is 15 residues. Germline V CDR1 and CDR2: SGHTA, FQGNSA. The CDR3, as DNA: TGTGCCAGCAGCTACGAGCAGGGTAGCAATCAGCCCCAGCATTTT. It encodes CASSYEQGSNQPQHF.

V usage is TRBV29-1 and J usage is TRBJ2-1; D remains ambiguous. The CDR3 contains 14 residues. The V end lost 6 bases, the J end lost 6 bases, and 18 bases lay between the germline ends. CDR1 and CDR2 from the germline V gene are SQVTM and ANQGSEA. The DNA of the CDR3 is TGCAGCGTCGCCGGTGGAGATAGCAGCAATGAGCAGTTCTTC. This gives the protein CSVAGGDSSNEQFF.

This clonotype was picked up many times. The CDR3 is CASSSGQGANIQYF. For the CDR3, the DNA is TGTGCCAGCAGCTCGGGACAGGGGGCTAACATTCAGTACTTC. This chain uses TRBV7-2 with TRBJ2-4; 12 bases line up with TRBD1. Germline-derived CDR1 and CDR2 are SGHTA and FQGNSA. The junction had 2 bases not matched to a gene; V was cut back by 4 bases and J by 7 bases. This CDR3 spans 14 amino acids.